This record looks at one TCR beta chain sequence and its context. The method was immunoSEQ multiplex PCR; TCRdb's version includes in-frame clones alone and lacks a portion of them. This repertoire shows fewer than 350,000 clones, about nine tenths found once; its top ten account for approximately 2.4%. Recruits, aged roughly 18 to 90 years, lived in 20 to 30 US areas. In assigning cohorts, the study relied on participant-reported clinical history. This specimen comes from a study of blood T cell repertoires in COVID-19. Study background: The samples span acute and convalescent COVID-19 from the United States, Italy and Spain. PBMCs, B-cell-depleted T cells, or T cells provided the cDNA or gDNA that made up the material.

The CDR3 runs 14 residues. The J gene is TRBJ1-2, the V gene TRBV21-1; the table's D call TRBD1 went unverified against the DNA. TRBV21-1 is a recognized pseudogene. The sequencing input was PBMCs or T cells enriched from blood (not recorded which). This receptor was taken from a woman aged 40 to 50 with acute COVID-19. Written as DNA, the CDR3 is TGTGCCAGCAGCAAAGTGGGCGCTAACTATGGCTACACCTTC. Translation gives CASSKVGANYGYTF.